Listed below are T cell receptor beta chains from one sample, sequenced in a study of chemoradiotherapy in HPV16-positive cancers. Some clones are missing from TCRdb's copy, which holds only in-frame ones; the method was immunoSEQ multiplex PCR. The sample holds several thousand clones, about 80% seen once. The material was tumor tissue, obtained from a patient who underwent chemoradiotherapy. The receptors here all came from a human donor with HPV-associated anogenital cancer. Each CDR3 is given without its conserved first and last residue.

J gene | V gene | CDR3 protein
TRBJ1-1 | TRBV2 | ASSDGWVEAF
TRBJ1-4 | TRBV5-1 | ASAPDSEGEKLF
TRBJ2-7 | TRBV6-6 | ASLGEGYHQY
TRBJ2-6 | TRBV5-4 | ASSTVRRSGANVLT
TRBJ2-1 | TRBV5-3 | ARRIGVMLYNEQF
TRBJ2-7 | TRBV9 | ASSVEGGGLYEQY
TRBJ1-5 | TRBV12-5 | ASGRGLQPQH
TRBJ2-1 | TRBV9 | ASSVETQPYNEQF
TRBJ2-3 | TRBV5-1 | ASRVGGRTDTQY
TRBJ1-2 | TRBV5-4 | ASSLDSFNYGYT
TRBJ2-6 | TRBV19 | ASSMGQGAGANVLT
TRBJ1-2 | TRBV6-1 | ASSPTGGIYGYT
TRBJ2-2 | TRBV19 | ASNRENTGELF
TRBJ2-1 | TRBV7-2 | ASSLNARDWVWF
TRBJ1-1 | TRBV6-5 | ASSYWGREHTEAF
TRBJ1-6 | TRBV2 | ASSDGTASISPLH
TRBJ1-6 | TRBV7-8 | ASSLDLGFSIPLH
TRBJ2-3 | TRBV28 | ASSPTTGWSDTQY
TRBJ1-6 | TRBV5-5 | ASSFDRGYNSPLH
TRBJ1-1 | TRBV10-3 | ATSTDRNTEAF
TRBJ2-1 | TRBV6-1 | ASSEALPGRSLEQF
TRBJ2-2 | TRBV9 | ASSVFEGGLF
TRBJ2-3 | TRBV7-7 | ASSLSGTDTQY
TRBJ2-3 | TRBV5-1 | ASSLAGFTDTQY
TRBJ2-2 | TRBV7-9 | ASSVTQNTGELF
TRBJ2-5 | TRBV5-5 | ASSLPRGYQETQY
TRBJ1-4 | TRBV20-1 | SANRNEKLF
TRBJ1-1 | TRBV7-9 | ASSLGRGPNTEAF
TRBJ2-3 | TRBV7-2 | ASSLAIGRQGTTDTQY
TRBJ2-4 | TRBV5-5 | ASSGDPQFIQY
TRBJ2-1 | TRBV7-9 | ASSSTSGSGDEQF
TRBJ1-5 | TRBV21-1 | ASSLPNYSNQPQH
TRBJ1-1 | TRBV9 | ASSVGVVRDTEAF
TRBJ2-2 | TRBV14 | ASSQDLSTGRNLTGELF
TRBJ2-7 | TRBV2 | ASGRSSYEQY
TRBJ2-7 | TRBV15 | ATRASGSRYEQY
TRBJ2-7 | TRBV7-8 | ASSSGPTAYEQY
TRBJ2-3 | TRBV25-1 | ASSEFAGADYTQY
TRBJ2-5 | TRBV19 | ASSIGLGKTQY
TRBJ2-5 | TRBV7-9 | ASSPSGGDETQY
TRBJ2-7 | TRBV4-2 | ASSQAGLLVSEQY
TRBJ2-7 | TRBV11-2 | ASSLDRGTRDRD
TRBJ2-7 | TRBV18 | ASSPPAWADSYEQY
TRBJ2-3 | TRBV7-3 | ASSFSGRIDTQY
TRBJ2-3 | TRBV5-8 | ASSVTDTQY
. | TRBV2 | ASSEYTGGYEQY
TRBJ2-7 | TRBV20-1 | SARTTYEQY
TRBJ2-1 | TRBV7-3 | ASSPYYIRVYNEQF
TRBJ2-7 | TRBV28 | ASSSGGGAYEQY
TRBJ2-3 | TRBV29-1 | SVGHQGGGDTQY
TRBJ2-1 | TRBV9 | ASSVGIGGNEQF
TRBJ2-2 | TRBV5-1 | ASSLKVTNTGELF
TRBJ2-1 | TRBV30 | AWTGQEAGSYNEQF
TRBJ2-3 | TRBV2 | ASRGGQVTDTQY